This TCR beta chain is from a study of blood T cell repertoires in COVID-19. Study at large: Samples representing acute and convalescent COVID-19 were sourced from the United States, Italy and Spain.

Profiled with immunoSEQ multiplex PCR; TCRdb holds only in-frame clones, not every one. The sample yields 200,000 to 300,000 clones, about 87% seen once. Participants came from fewer than 25 US areas, aged about 18 to 100 years. The CDR3 spans 16 residues. Germline V gene lookup returns CDR1 SNHLY and CDR2 FYNNEI. V was pared by 0 bases and J by 4 bases, with 4 bases of the junction left unmatched. The source of this sequence is a middle-aged woman with acute COVID-19. This chain links TRBV2 with TRBJ2-3; the match to TRBD2 covers 10 bases. The sample taken for sequencing was PBMCs or T cells enriched from blood (not recorded which). For the CDR3, the DNA is TGTGCCAGCAGTGAAGCGACTAGCGGGTTGTCAGATACGCAGTATTTT. It is translated as CASSEATSGLSDTQYF.